This T cell receptor beta chain was sequenced for a study of T-cell reconstitution after alpha-beta-depleted transplantation in children. Findings and caveats of the study: Recipient T cells and thymic progenitors that survived were the source of the high TCRbeta diversity seen at day 60 in some patients. T-cell numbers and diversity, one year after transplant, stemmed largely from T cells that were newly produced.

As it was prepared, the TCRbeta library received unique molecular identifiers. A single record per CDR3 protein comes from TCRdb applying MiXCR to the PCR reads. The sample records fewer than 400,000 distinct CDR3 sequences, approximately 20% being singletons. Comments on this clonotype: Its antigen is not known.

The length of the CDR3 is 14 residues. The germline V gene encodes CDR1 MGHDK and CDR2 SYGVNS. Trimming removed 5 bases at V and 3 bases at J, with 13 bases between. This chain connects TRBV25-1 to TRBJ1-1, with a possible D match to TRBD1 (6 bases). This TCR was sampled from a male patient aged 10 to 17 who had a stem cell transplant for acute lymphoblastic leukemia, so the T cells may come from the graft donor. The sequencing used PBMCs, mostly from graft donor cells, collected 180 days after TCRalphabeta/CD19-depleted stem cell transplant. The CDR3 spells CASSQTGSYTEAFF. The CDR3, as DNA: TGTGCCAGCAGTCAAACAGGGTCGTACACTGAAGCTTTCTTT.